These T cell receptor beta chains were read from a single sample in a study of T cell responses to AZD1222 COVID-19 vaccine. Method: immunoSEQ multiplex PCR; TCRdb's copy keeps in-frame clones and lacks some. The sample has about 120,000 clones, around 90% seen once; the top ten hold under 20%. The specimen comprised peripheral blood, sampled on day 0 of MenACWY control vaccination. These TCRs come from an adult in good health. The CDR3 runs from the conserved cysteine through the conserved F or W. D genes are given only for firm matches. A clone size is listed for some rows: how often the clone was seen (once, few, many), or a class if it is expanded.

CDR3 DNA	CDR3 protein	D gene	V gene	J gene	clone size
TGTGCCAGCAGCTGGCGAGGCACCGGGGAGCTGTTTTTT	CASSWRGTGELFF	-	TRBV7-3	TRBJ2-2	-
TGTGCCAGCAGTTACTCGACAACCCTAAGGGAAAAACTGTTTTTT	CASSYSTTLREKLFF	-	TRBV6-5	TRBJ1-4	-
TGTGCCAGCAGCTCCGGGACAGGGGGTGCAGATACGCAGTATTTT	CASSSGTGGADTQYF	TRBD1	TRBV7-3	TRBJ2-3	-
TGTGCCAGCAGTGATTACTCGGGAGGGAGCTCCTACGAGCAGTACTTC	CASSDYSGGSSYEQYF	TRBD2	TRBV25-1	TRBJ2-7	-
TGTGCCAGCAGCCCAGGGACTAGCGGGAGTACGAGTGAGCAGTTCTTC	CASSPGTSGSTSEQFF	TRBD2	TRBV7-9	TRBJ2-1	-
TGTGCCAGCAGTTTCCCCCCTAGCACAGATACGCAGTATTTT	CASSFPPSTDTQYF	-	TRBV28	TRBJ2-3	-
TGTGCCAGCAGTGAATTTCGAGAGCAGTTCTTC	CASSEFREQFF	-	TRBV2	TRBJ2-1	-
TGTGCCAGCAGGGAGACAGGGCCGCAGACCCAGTACTTC	CASRETGPQTQYF	TRBD1	TRBV2	TRBJ2-5	once
TGTGCCAGCTCGGACAGGAGGGACTATGGCTACACCTTC	CASSDRRDYGYTF	TRBD1	TRBV2	TRBJ1-2	-
TGTGCCACCAGCAGAGGTCAGGGTGCCCAAGAGACCCAGTACTTC	CATSRGQGAQETQYF	-	TRBV15	TRBJ2-5	few
TGTGCCAGCAGCTTAAGAGGGCCAGATACGCAGTATTTT	CASSLRGPDTQYF	-	TRBV7-9	TRBJ2-3	-
TGTGCCAGCAACAATAGGCCTCGGGGACAGCAGAACACTGAAGCTTTCTTT	CASNNRPRGQQNTEAFF	TRBD1	TRBV7-9	TRBJ1-1	-
TGTGCCAGCAGTGAGACAGGGGGCTCGGGACCTGAAGCTTTCTTT	CASSETGGSGPEAFF	TRBD1	TRBV28	TRBJ1-1	-
TGTGCCAGCAGCCCCCTAGGTACAGGGGTTTTGTCGGCCCAGCATTTT	CASSPLGTGVLSAQHF	TRBD1	TRBV7-2	TRBJ1-5	once
TGCGCCAGCTCAATGAGCTCCTACAATGAGCAGTTCTTC	CASSMSSYNEQFF	-	TRBV5-1	TRBJ2-1	once